What follows describes a single T cell receptor beta chain. This clone's antigen is unknown. No base qualities exist here, and no much larger clone lies one base off it. The sample comes from a study of cytomegalovirus exposure and HLA in healthy donors (dated by TCRdb to the late 2010s). Describing the broader study: An earlier analysis of approximately 640 of the donors reported about 250 Gb of sequence data and around 120 million unique TCR beta sequences from about 200 million T cells. An early release that covered around 590 HLA-typed donors contained approximately 320 gigabases of sequencing data and some 87 million unique TCR sequences. Among the approximately 400 genotyped donors, around 81% belonged to the genetic ancestry cluster associated with self-reported Caucasian donors. The study was designed to test whether signatures of past pathogen exposure could be identified by cataloging public T cell receptors. The study profiled the T cell repertoires of 500 to 800 subjects by immunosequencing and related them to cytomegalovirus serostatus. A separate validation cohort of about 110 different subjects was used in addition to the 666-subject first cohort. High-throughput TCR immunosequencing, statistical association of individual TCRs with disease status, and machine learning were combined to predict cytomegalovirus infection status. A later analysis re-analyzed previously published TCR beta repertoires from roughly 690 donors and added high-resolution HLA genotyping to study TCR occurrence patterns. Rather than using new phenotypic data, the later analysis identified candidate immune exposures from TCR beta sequences and from how often those sequences occurred across donors. To decide whether each TCR beta V gene segment behaved as functional or pseudogenic, an earlier analysis of several hundred of the donors relied on high-throughput TCR beta sequencing. Donor age, sex, ethnicity and CMV serostatus were compiled together with the repertoire data. A later genetic analysis took genome-wide SNP genotypes for about 55% of the roughly 670 donors and used that subset as a discovery cohort. All discovery cohort repertoires had been generated on a single sequencing platform. Both class I and class II loci were covered by HLA typing, at four-digit resolution. Typing coverage varied by locus: roughly 629-640 donors for A, B, C, DRB1 and DQB1; roughly 520 for DQA1; more than 600 for DPA1; approximately 450 for DPB1. About five DR-DQ haplotypes were handled as single units for association and clustering because linkage in the cohort was strong. Among over 350 genotyped donors of the cohort, an average of approximately 240,000 unique TCR beta nucleotide sequences were sequenced per donor, around 20% of them non-productive. Study-wide findings and limitations: Most TCR sequences were observed very rarely across donors, whereas some public TCRs were present in many individuals. Because counts were too low, more than 15 rarely observed V segments, including chromosome 9 orphons, were excluded from the earlier analysis of several hundred of the donors. Linkage disequilibrium might explain the correlated functional status among segregating V segments, but an unknown experimental factor could not be ruled out. In vitro tests confirmed that a few of the cytomegalovirus-associated TCR beta chains recognize cytomegalovirus antigens. Because some donors lacked HLA typing at each locus, the association tests relied only on the typed subset. Cytomegalovirus status was reported to be diagnosed by the classifier with high specificity and sensitivity in both the original and validation cohorts. CMV serostatus was the only immune exposure information available for the cohort. The presence/absence analyses assumed that sequencing depth was roughly uniform across donors, and that assumption may not be true. Some IMGT-functional V segments, including TRBV6-2 and TRBV6-3, could not be distinguished by the 87-base-pair reads and were therefore excluded. Broadly in line with IMGT annotations, most TCR beta V segments showed up in productive rearrangements about 90% or about 30% of the time in an earlier analysis of several hundred of the donors. In a later analysis, several top co-occurrence clusters were reported to appear linked to parvovirus B19, influenza, CMV and Epstein-Barr virus. In a later analysis, most CMV-associated TCR beta chains were found to appear HLA-restricted, with HLA associations seemingly driven largely by CMV exposure. The sequencing pipeline was judged likely to have produced a cluster of highly shared sequence variants as a technical artifact. The cohort was sequenced for TCR beta chains only, and without alpha or paired-chain data the features that could be detected were limited. When HLA alleles, especially DR and DQ, strongly co-occurred, attributing TCR associations to individual alleles was difficult. It was suggested by the authors that the approach could potentially be generalized to other disease states and immunological phenotypes. The study gave a list of roughly 150 TCR beta chains associated with cytomegalovirus. A later analysis found that HLA-associated TCR beta chains were more clonally expanded and had lower generation probabilities than equally common non-associated chains. A later genetic analysis reported fewer N-insertions in productive TCRs among donors in an Asian-associated ancestry cluster than the approximately 700-donor mean. Specific HLA alleles were associated with 15,000 to 20,000 TCR beta sequences at a false discovery rate of 0.05 in a later analysis. A further reported finding was that TCR beta sequences accurately predicted the HLA-A and HLA-B alleles for most subjects in the first cohort. According to a later analysis, TCR association rates differed among HLA loci, with DRB1 alleles showing the most associated TCRs and HLA-C alleles showing the fewest. V-gene and J-gene trimming of TCR beta chains was associated with a missense DCLRE1C variant in a later genetic analysis, and the association was replicated in an independent cohort.

The germline V gene specifies SQVTM as CDR1 and ANQGSEA as CDR2. The CDR3 contains 15 residues, cysteine and phenylalanine counted. CDR3 DNA only is kept here, 45 bases in frame from base 1. The germline V and J ends show losses of 5 bases and 4 bases respectively, and no gene match explains 11 bases of the junction. Library prep was done by the immunoSEQ multiplex PCR assay. A mixture of 60 forward primers for TCR Vbeta segments and 13 reverse primers for TCR Jbeta segments was used in the multiplex PCR. The CDR3 region of rearranged TCR beta genes was amplified from genomic DNA with a multiplex PCR assay. The Illumina HiSeq System was used to sequence the amplified TCR beta libraries as 87-base-pair reads. Turning to the authors' computational methods: In a later analysis, tens of millions of unique TCR beta chains were counted across the roughly 670 repertoires, and approximately 11 million of these chains were shared by at least two donors. Raw reads were error-corrected and collapsed into unique sequences with a nearest-neighbor algorithm that merged closely related sequences to remove PCR and sequencing errors. CDR3 sequences were aligned to IMGT reference sequences to assign V, D and J gene segments. For a sequence to be retained, at least a six-nucleotide match to both a V gene segment and a J gene segment was required. Rearrangements were called productive when the CDR3 lacked stop codons and stayed in frame with V and J; all others were non-productive. Following IMGT convention, CDR3 was defined as the stretch from the second conserved V-encoded cysteine to the conserved J-encoded phenylalanine. In an earlier analysis of more than 550 of the donors, sequences lacking an unambiguous match to a single V gene segment were excluded. An earlier analysis of some 500 of the donors classified V segments as functional when productive rearrangements were above 56.7% and as segregating when the standard deviation between donors was above 5%. A statistical classification framework was developed to diagnose cytomegalovirus status using the catalog of TCR beta chain sequences. In a later analysis, V and J genes were assigned by comparing TCR nucleotide sequences against IMGT/GENE-DB human TR gene sequences. In a later analysis, CDR3 sequences and most-parsimonious VDJ recombination scenarios were assigned using the TCRdist pipeline. In a later analysis, each TCR beta chain was defined by its CDR3 amino acid sequence together with its V-gene family, and reads lacking a unique V-gene family were excluded. A later analysis removed 500 to 650 highly shared, low-generation-probability nucleotide sequences to deal with suspected cross-contamination and a sequencing artifact. For each public chain, a later analysis derived a clonal expansion index from normalized ranks of inferred template counts within each repertoire. In a later analysis, generation probabilities were computed with a VDJ recombination model fitted to out-of-frame rearrangements, and the resulting probabilities were checked against IGoR. A later analysis scored TCR-TCR, TCR-HLA and TCR-CMV co-occurrence with hypergeometric tests, applying a repertoire-size bias correction to TCR pairs. False discovery rates were estimated in a later analysis by permuting HLA or CMV assignments 20 times. In a later analysis, co-occurring TCRs were grouped using DBSCAN, with TCRdist sequence similarity added in when clustering inside HLA-allele-positive subsets. Repertoires with fewer than 30,000 or more than 120,000 public chains were left out of co-occurrence clustering, as were several repertoires with anomalous nucleotide sharing. TCRdb stores this immuneACCESS table with in-frame sequences only. Part of the clones is absent; in the studies checked, under half of the shortfall reflects unresolved V genes, and no reason is known for the rest. That table furnishes V, J and clone size, whereas the DNA furnished D and trimming. The sample data list 150,000 to 200,000 clones, and roughly 67% of these were observed just once. The ten largest clones represent 5% to 5.5% of the sample.

The cohort consisted of fewer than 700 healthy bone marrow donors. All cohort members were sampled while nominally healthy, although unrecorded immune exposures were likely present. The donor tested CMV seropositive and was one of the 289 seropositive cohort members. Each donor provided a peripheral blood sample, and peripheral blood mononuclear cells were used for TCR beta sequencing. The Qiagen DNeasy Blood Extraction Kit was used to extract genomic DNA from the blood cell samples. The sequence was collected from a young woman in good health and CMV-seropositive. The sample consisted of PBMCs. The sequence is built from TRBV29-1 and TRBJ2-5; TRBD2 fits 9 bases in the junction. The CDR3 region: CSVLILGLAVETQYF. In nucleotides, the sequence is TGCAGCGTTTTAATTTTGGGACTAGCAGTAGAGACCCAGTACTTC.